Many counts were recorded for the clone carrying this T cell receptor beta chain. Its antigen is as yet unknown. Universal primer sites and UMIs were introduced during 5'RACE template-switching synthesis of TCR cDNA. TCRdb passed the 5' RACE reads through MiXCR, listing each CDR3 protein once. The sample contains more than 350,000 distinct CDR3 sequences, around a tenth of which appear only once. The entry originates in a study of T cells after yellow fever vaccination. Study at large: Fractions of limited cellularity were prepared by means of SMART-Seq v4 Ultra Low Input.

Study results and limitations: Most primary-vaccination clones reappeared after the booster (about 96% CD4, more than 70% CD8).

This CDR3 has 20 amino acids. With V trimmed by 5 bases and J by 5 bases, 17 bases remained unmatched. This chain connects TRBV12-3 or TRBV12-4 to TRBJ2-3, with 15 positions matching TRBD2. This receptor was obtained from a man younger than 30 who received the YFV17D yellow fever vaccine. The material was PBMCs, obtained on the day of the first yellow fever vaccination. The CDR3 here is CASSARTSGGAFGRKDTQYF. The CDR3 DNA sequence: TGTGCCAGCAGTGCGAGGACTAGCGGGGGGGCCTTCGGTCGGAAAGATACGCAGTATTTT.